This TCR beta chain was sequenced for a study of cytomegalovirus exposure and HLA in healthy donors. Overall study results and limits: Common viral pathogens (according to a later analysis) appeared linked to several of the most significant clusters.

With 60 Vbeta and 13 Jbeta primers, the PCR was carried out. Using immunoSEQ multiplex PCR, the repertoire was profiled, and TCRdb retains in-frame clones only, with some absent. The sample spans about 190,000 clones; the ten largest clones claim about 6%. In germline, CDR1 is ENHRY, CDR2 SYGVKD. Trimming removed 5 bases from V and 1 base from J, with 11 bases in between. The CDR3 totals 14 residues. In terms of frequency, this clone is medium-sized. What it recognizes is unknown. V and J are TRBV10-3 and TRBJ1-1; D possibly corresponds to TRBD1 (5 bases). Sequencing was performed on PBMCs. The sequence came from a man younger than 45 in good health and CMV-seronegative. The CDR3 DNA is TGTGCCATCAGTCAATCAACAGGGAACACTGAAGCTTTCTTT. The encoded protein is CAISQSTGNTEAFF.